This record covers a single TCR beta chain. Its specificity is unknown. These data belong to a study of T cell repertoires in cytomegalovirus infection. The wider study: Public TCR beta signature analysis indicated the presence of both CMV infection and matching HLA type.

Study findings and constraints: Identification of carriers of CMV plus the relevant HLA was performed using cumulative public TCR beta family frequency. Clonotype analysis showed dominance of the ex vivo response by HLA-C-restricted CMV-specific TCR beta clonotypes.

TCRdb re-called the reads with MiXCR, one entry per CDR3 protein. The data hold approximately 700,000 distinct CDR3 sequences, with about a third observed a single time. Trimming stripped 7 bases from V and 2 bases from J, with 8 bases between. This CDR3 region has 12 residues. Germline V gene data show CDR1 as ENHRY and CDR2 as SYGVKD. The clonotype originates from a human donor in good health (CMV status not recorded). Some clones in this sample may be carry-over from other donors' samples. The specimen sequenced was PBMCs. The J gene is TRBJ1-2, the V gene TRBV10-3; D is perhaps TRBD1 (5 bases). The CDR3 nucleotides are TGTGCCATCAACGGGGGAAACTATGGCTACACCTTC. It translates to CAINGGNYGYTF.